These 19 T cell receptor beta chains were sequenced from one sample in a study of T cells in Graves' hyperthyroidism and ophthalmopathy. RNA transcripts provided the source from which TCR beta CDR3 regions were amplified. First-round RT-PCR with HTBI primers amplified the TCR CDR3 region. TCRdb reprocessed the multiplex PCR reads via MiXCR and lists one record per CDR3 protein. The sample carries a few hundred thousand distinct CDR3 sequences, 15% to 17% recorded once. The sample consisted of blood. Receptors were obtained from a woman between 25 and 40 years old with Graves' hyperthyroidism.

About this clonotype: This clone may be a read error of a much larger clone one base away. The chain uses TRBV20-1 and TRBJ1-2, with 8 bases fitting TRBD1. This CDR3 has 13 amino acids. V shed 5 bases, J shed 6 bases, and the junction held 8 bases outside the gene matches. Germline lookup yields CDR1 DFQATT and CDR2 SNEGSKA (reference sequence). CDR3 sequence: CSAGVQGADGYTF. As DNA, the CDR3 is TGCAGTGCTGGAGTCCAGGGGGCCGATGGCTACACCTTC.

This clonotype was detected ten times or more. This chain links TRBV20-1 with TRBJ2-4; 7 nucleotides match TRBD2. The CDR3 totals 13 residues. CDR1 is DFQATT, CDR2 SNEGSKA, per germline (reference sequence). The V gene end was trimmed by 3 bases and the J gene end by 6 bases; junction bases not matched to a gene: 5. CDR3 amino acids: CSASGVAGNIQYF. The CDR3 bases are TGCAGTGCTAGTGGGGTAGCGGGAAACATTCAGTACTTC.

The J gene is TRBJ2-2, the V gene TRBV9, with 9 bases lining up with TRBD2. The J segment lost 4 bases and the V segment lost 4 bases, leaving 8 bases of the junction unmatched. From germline, CDR1 is SGDLS and CDR2 YYNGEE. This CDR3 contains 16 residues. The chain's CDR3 is CASSTSAGGSTGELFF. The CDR3 DNA follows: TGTGCCAGCAGCACTAGCGCGGGAGGGTCCACCGGGGAGCTGTTTTTT.

This clonotype showed up many times. The chain joins TRBV6-2 or TRBV6-3 to TRBJ2-1; D is unclear. V was clipped by 3 bases and J by 0 bases, with 6 bases between them. The CDR3 loop spans 14 amino acids. The germline V gene has CDR1 MNHEY and CDR2 SVGEGT. In DNA form, the CDR3 reads TGTGCCAGCAGTTATTTAAGCTCCTACAATGAGCAGTTCTTC. It is translated as CASSYLSSYNEQFF.

This clonotype occurred a few times. V gene TRBV6-1 combines with J gene TRBJ2-2, with 9 bases that match TRBD2. CDR3 length: 17 residues. V lost 10 bases, J lost 4 bases, and 16 bases stayed unmatched. Per the germline V gene, CDR1 is MNHNS and CDR2 is SASEGT. The CDR3 bases are TGTGCCATCTGGAGGATTCGCGGGAGGGCTGGCACCGGGGAGCTGTTTTTT. Amino acids: CAIWRIRGRAGTGELFF.

CDR3 nucleotide sequence: TGTGCCAGCAGTTTAGGAGAGTTGAGGGCAACCTACAATGAGCAGTTCTTC. It translates to CASSLGELRATYNEQFF. The V and J genes are TRBV28 and TRBJ2-1; possible D gene TRBD2, 5 bases. The CDR3 loop spans 17 amino acids. The V end was cut by 2 bases, the J end by 2 bases, with 16 bases between. The germline V gene has CDR1 MDHEN and CDR2 SYDVKM.

Concerning this clonotype itself: A much bigger clone sits one base away, suggesting this may be a read error. This chain joins TRBV27 and TRBJ1-6, with TRBD1 as a possible D gene (6 bases). CDR1 MNHEY and CDR2 SMNVEV come from the germline V gene (reference sequence). CDR3 length: 14 amino acids. CDR3 sequence: CASSLSPGTRPLPF. The DNA for the CDR3 is TGTGCCAGCAGTTTATCACCGGGGACACGACCCCTCCCCTTT.

This clonotype was counted many times. The chain recombines TRBV20-1 with TRBJ1-5, with 8 positions matching TRBD1. This CDR3 comprises 14 residues. Trimming cost V 2 bases and J 3 bases; bases outside gene matches: 3. Germline loops: CDR1 DFQATT, CDR2 SNEGSKA (reference sequence). The CDR3 region has the DNA TGCAGTGCTAGATCGGGACAGGTCAATCAGCCCCAGCATTTT. Translating gives CSARSGQVNQPQHF.

This clonotype was observed many times. This chain connects TRBV18 to TRBJ1-2; the match to TRBD1 covers 8 bases. Trimming removed 0 bases from V and 6 bases from J; junction bases left unmatched: 6. This CDR3 contains 15 residues. Germline assignment: CDR1 KGHSH and CDR2 LQKENI. This CDR3 is CASSPPPPGGDGYTF. In nucleotides, the CDR3 is TGTGCCAGCTCACCACCCCCCCCAGGGGGCGATGGCTACACCTTC.

Many counts were recorded for this clonotype. V is TRBV20-1 and J is TRBJ2-4, with D perhaps being TRBD1 or TRBD2 (6 bases each). This CDR3 comprises 16 residues. CDR1 is DFQATT and CDR2 is SNEGSKA in the germline V gene (reference sequence). The germline V and J ends were trimmed by 0 bases and 0 bases, with 12 bases remaining between them. The DNA of the CDR3 is TGCAGTGCTAGAGATACGGGGGCGGGAGCCAAAAACATTCAGTACTTC. This codes for CSARDTGAGAKNIQYF.

Comment on this clonotype: Germline is not matched at one junction end, which may reflect a read error. The V gene is TRBV12-3 or TRBV12-4, the J gene TRBJ2-2, with 9 bases identical to TRBD2. The CDR3 has 15 residues. CDR3 residues: CASRTLAGSTGEPFF. Written as DNA, the CDR3 is TGTGCCAGCAGAACACTAGCGGGTTCCACCGGGGAGCCGTTTTTT.

This clonotype was observed many times. The chain combines TRBV12-5 with TRBJ1-1, with unresolved D. The CDR3 has 12 amino acids. The germline V gene has CDR1 LGHNT and CDR2 FRNRAP. V was shortened by 6 bases and J by 1 base, with 6 bases between the two germline ends. This CDR3 reads CASGEANTEAFF. CDR3 in DNA: TGTGCTAGTGGAGAAGCGAACACTGAAGCTTTCTTT.

Ten or more counts support this clonotype. The chain joins TRBV20-1 to TRBJ1-2; 7 bases agree with TRBD1. Trimming removed 5 bases from V and 4 bases from J; junction bases left unmatched: 13. CDR3 size: 15 residues. CDR1 and CDR2 (germline): DFQATT, SNEGSKA (reference sequence). CDR3 protein: CSAPPDRPRTYGYTF. The CDR3 DNA follows: TGCAGTGCTCCTCCGGACAGGCCTCGAACCTATGGCTACACCTTC.

The rearrangement links TRBV19 to TRBJ2-1, with 9 bases that match TRBD2. CDR1 and CDR2 from the germline V gene are LNHDA and SQIVND (reference sequence). The length of the CDR3 is 17 residues. Trimming at V came to 5 bases and at J to 0 bases, leaving 8 bases not matched to a gene. The CDR3 DNA follows: TGTGCCAGTAGTTACCTAGCGGGGTCTAGCTCCTACAATGAGCAGTTCTTC. It is translated as CASSYLAGSSSYNEQFF.

Many counts were recorded for this clonotype. V usage is TRBV18 and J usage is TRBJ1-2, with 7 bases aligning to TRBD1. Germline CDR1 is KGHSH and CDR2 is LQKENI. With V trimmed by 3 bases and J by 6 bases, 10 bases remained unmatched. The length of the CDR3 is 15 residues. The CDR3 spells CASSPAGTAHNGYTF. Written as DNA, the CDR3 is TGTGCCAGCTCACCGGCCGGGACAGCTCATAATGGCTACACCTTC.

This clonotype was detected many times. The chain joins TRBV24-1 to TRBJ2-5, with D perhaps matching TRBD1 (5 bases). The germline V and J ends were trimmed by 4 bases and 7 bases, with 9 bases remaining between them. Germline assignment: CDR1 KGHDR and CDR2 SFDVKD. The CDR3 sequence is 12 residues long. The DNA for the CDR3 is TGTGCCACCAGTGAACCAACAGGGACCCAGTACTTC. Encoded protein: CATSEPTGTQYF.

This clonotype occurred a few times. V gene TRBV19 combines with J gene TRBJ1-2, with TRBD1 identical over 8 bases. Germline V CDR1 and CDR2: LNHDA, SQIVND (reference sequence). The CDR3 spans 15 residues. J was trimmed by 4 bases and V by 1 base; bases with no gene match: 5. The CDR3 DNA is TGTGCCAGTAGTATAGGGACAGGGCTGGGCTATGGCTACACCTTC. Its translation: CASSIGTGLGYGYTF.

The gene calls are TRBV6-6 and TRBJ2-7; 9 bases match TRBD1. CDR3 length equals 16 residues. Losses at the gene ends were 2 bases for V and 4 bases for J; bases not matched to a gene: 9. Germline values: CDR1 MNHNY, CDR2 SVGAGI (reference sequence). The CDR3, as DNA: TGTGCCAGCAGTTACCTCACGACAGGACAGGGGTACGAGCAGTACTTC. Protein: CASSYLTTGQGYEQYF.

This clonotype was counted at least ten times. The CDR3 DNA reads TGTGCCCCCTGCGGGAGGCCCTTTAGGGATGAGCAGTTCTTC. Encoded protein: CAPCGRPFRDEQFF. This sequence joins TRBV15 and TRBJ2-1; 8 bases are shared with TRBD2. J gave up 8 bases and V 11 bases, and 14 bases lay outside the gene matches. CDR1 and CDR2 (germline): LNHNV, YYDKDF (reference sequence). CDR3 length: 14 amino acids.